What follows describes a single TCR beta chain. The data belong to a study of blood T cell repertoires in COVID-19. Germline V gene data show CDR1 as KGHSH and CDR2 as LQKENI. This CDR3 contains 14 residues. V lost 3 bases, J lost 4 bases, and 12 bases lay in between. Assay used: immunoSEQ multiplex PCR; TCRdb lists only in-frame clones, some missing. The sample contains over 65,000 clones, just under 80% of which appear only once. The sequenced sample consisted of peripheral blood. This rearrangement joins TRBV18 to TRBJ1-1; D perhaps matches TRBD1 (5 bases). This TCR derives from a man in his sixties with COVID-19, enrolled during active disease. The CDR3 spells CASSPPGGGTEAFF. The CDR3, as DNA: TGTGCCAGCTCACCTCCCGGGGGAGGCACTGAAGCTTTCTTT.